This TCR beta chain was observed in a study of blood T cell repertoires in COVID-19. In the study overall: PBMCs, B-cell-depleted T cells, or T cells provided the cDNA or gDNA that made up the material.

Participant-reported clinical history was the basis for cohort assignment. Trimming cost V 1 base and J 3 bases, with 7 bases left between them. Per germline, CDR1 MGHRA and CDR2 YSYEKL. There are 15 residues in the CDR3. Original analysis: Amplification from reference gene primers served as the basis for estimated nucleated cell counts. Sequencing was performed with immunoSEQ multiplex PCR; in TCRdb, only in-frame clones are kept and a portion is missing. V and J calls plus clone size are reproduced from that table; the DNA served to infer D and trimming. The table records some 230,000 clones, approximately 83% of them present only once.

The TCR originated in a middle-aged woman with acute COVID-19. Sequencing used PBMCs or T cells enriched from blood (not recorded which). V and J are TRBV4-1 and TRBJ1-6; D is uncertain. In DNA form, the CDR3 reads TGCGCCAGCAGCCAAGGGAGCTACTATAATTCACCCCTCCACTTT. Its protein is CASSQGSYYNSPLHF.